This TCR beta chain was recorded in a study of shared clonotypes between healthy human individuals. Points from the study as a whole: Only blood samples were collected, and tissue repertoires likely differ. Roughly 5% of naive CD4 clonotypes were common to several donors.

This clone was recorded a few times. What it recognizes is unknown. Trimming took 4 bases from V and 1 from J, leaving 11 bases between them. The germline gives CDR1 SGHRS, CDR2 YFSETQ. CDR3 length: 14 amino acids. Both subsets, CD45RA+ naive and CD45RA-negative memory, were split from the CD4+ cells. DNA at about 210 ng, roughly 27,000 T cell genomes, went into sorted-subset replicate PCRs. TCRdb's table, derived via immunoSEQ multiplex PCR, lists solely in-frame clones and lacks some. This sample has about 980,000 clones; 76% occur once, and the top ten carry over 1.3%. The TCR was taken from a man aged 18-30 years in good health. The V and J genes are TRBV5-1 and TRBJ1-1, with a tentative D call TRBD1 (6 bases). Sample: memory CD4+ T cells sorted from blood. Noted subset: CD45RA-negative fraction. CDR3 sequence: CASSPGQTNTEAFF. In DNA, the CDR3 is TGCGCCAGCAGCCCCGGACAGACGAACACTGAAGCTTTCTTT.